The sequence of this TCR beta chain was determined in a study of identical twins. Whole-study findings and limits: Clonotypes of the beta chain that were abundant in cord blood carried fewer insertions (memory repertoires showed none). Model-predicted out-of-frame TCR alpha sharing fell below observed values in monozygotic twins. Partial confounding of zero-insertion analyses by invariant MAIT and iNKT cells was possible.

V dropped 6 bases and J dropped 5; count of bases not matched to a gene: 6. The CDR3 extends over 15 amino acids. In germline, CDR1 is MNHNY, CDR2 SVGAGI (reference sequence). This clonotype was counted at least ten times. Its antigen is currently unknown. Healthy Caucasians supplied all donations. TCRdb recomputed calls from the 5' RACE reads with MiXCR, one row per CDR3 protein. The sample consists of around 370,000 distinct CDR3 sequences, 7% to 9.5% of them appearing once. This sequence originates from a woman aged 45-59 years in good health. This chain connects TRBV6-6 to TRBJ1-5; 11 nucleotides line up with TRBD1. Sequencing was done on a sample of naive T cells sorted from blood. CDR3: CASSPGTGGYQPQHF. The DNA for the CDR3 is TGTGCCAGCAGCCCCGGGACAGGGGGATATCAGCCCCAGCATTTT.